The source of this T cell receptor beta chain is a study of cytomegalovirus exposure and HLA in healthy donors. Study-level findings and limits: Listed as cytomegalovirus-associated were 150 to 200 TCR beta chains.

A note on this clone: Its target is not known.

J gave up 6 bases and V 6 bases, and 9 bases lay outside the gene matches. The length of the CDR3 is 14 residues. Germline V gene lookup returns CDR1 MNHEY and CDR2 SMNVEV (reference sequence). PCR involved 60 Vbeta and 13 Jbeta primers. TCRdb's copy holds only in-frame clones and misses some; the assay was immunoSEQ multiplex PCR. The data contain 110,000 or so clones, around 77% of them singletons. The chain has TRBV27 and TRBJ2-7, with 9 nucleotides matching TRBD2. The sequenced material came from PBMCs. The sequence was obtained from a man aged 35 to 55 in good health and CMV-seropositive. DNA of the CDR3: TGTGCCAGCAGATCTTATGGCGGGGGGGTCGAGCAGTACTTC. Protein: CASRSYGGGVEQYF.